Listed below are T cell receptor beta chains from one sample, sequenced in a study of CD8 T cells in ankylosing spondylitis. One entry per CDR3 protein results from TCRdb running MiXCR on the 5' RACE reads. The sample lists approximately 350,000 distinct CDR3 sequences; 20% were seen once. The sequenced material came from blood, either unsorted or a sorted T cell fraction (not recorded which). The origin of the receptors is a male donor with ankylosing spondylitis or in good health (not recorded which). CDR3s include the opening cysteine and the closing phenylalanine or tryptophan. D genes are given only for firm matches. Not all rows give a size; the values are once, few, many and, for expanded clones, a class.

j_call d_call cdr3_length v_call clone_size cdr3_aa cdr3_nt
TRBJ1-2 . 14 TRBV3-1 few CASSQVLGIRGYTF TGTGCCAGCAGCCAAGTCTTAGGGATACGAGGCTACACCTTC
TRBJ2-1 . 13 TRBV11-2 . CAIGRQAQHEQFF TGTGCCATTGGGCGCCAGGCCCAGCATGAGCAGTTCTTC
TRBJ2-3 . 18 TRBV15 . CATSRPHRRVPPRDTQYF TGTGCCACCAGCAGACCCCACCGGCGGGTACCGCCTCGAGATACGCAGTATTTT
TRBJ2-1 TRBD2 16 TRBV5-3 . CARSSGRGPSYNEQFF TGTGCCAGGAGCTCGGGGAGGGGACCCTCCTACAATGAGCAGTTCTTC
TRBJ2-1 TRBD2 14 TRBV30 . CAWSRWGGYNEQFF TGTGCCTGGAGCAGGTGGGGGGGCTACAATGAGCAGTTCTTC
TRBJ2-7 . 14 TRBV19 few CASSIGLQGHEQYF TGTGCCAGTAGTATCGGCCTACAGGGCCACGAGCAGTACTTC
TRBJ2-1 . 13 TRBV9 . CASSVGDGNEQFF TGTGCCAGCAGCGTAGGGGACGGTAATGAGCAGTTCTTC
TRBJ2-7 . 18 TRBV20-1 . CSARVGGFTAQNVYEQYF TGCAGTGCTAGAGTCGGGGGCTTCACGGCCCAAAACGTCTACGAGCAGTACTTC
TRBJ1-5 TRBD1 15 TRBV6-1 . CASSIHRGGNQPQHF TGTGCCAGCAGTATCCACAGGGGTGGAAATCAGCCCCAGCATTTT
TRBJ2-3 . 12 TRBV30 few CAWIGATDTQYF TGTGCCTGGATTGGGGCAACAGATACGCAGTATTTT
TRBJ1-1 . 15 TRBV6-5 . CASSYSSGHPTEAFF TGTGCCAGCAGTTACTCGTCGGGACATCCAACTGAAGCTTTCTTT
TRBJ2-5 . 15 TRBV15 . CATSRGAGFQWTQYF TGTGCCACCAGCAGAGGGGCAGGTTTCCAATGGACCCAGTACTTC
TRBJ1-1 TRBD1 13 TRBV24-1 . CATSDTRGAEAFF TGTGCCACCAGTGATACCAGGGGGGCTGAAGCTTTCTTT
TRBJ1-5 TRBD1 15 TRBV5-1 . CASSLTDREDQPQHF TGCGCCAGCAGCTTGACGGACAGGGAGGATCAGCCCCAGCATTTT
TRBJ2-5 . 14 TRBV20-1 few CSARDLRGQETQYF TGCAGTGCTAGAGATTTGAGGGGACAAGAGACCCAGTACTTC
TRBJ2-7 . 15 TRBV6-2/TRBV6-3 . CASSIRTAASYEQYF TGTGCCAGCAGTATCAGGACAGCGGCCTCCTACGAGCAGTACTTC
TRBJ2-5 . 14 TRBV11-2 . CASSQNVWGETQYF TGTGCCAGCAGCCAGAATGTTTGGGGAGAGACCCAGTACTTC
TRBJ2-5 . 14 TRBV12-3/TRBV12-4 . CASTLEGVGETQYF TGTGCCAGCACCTTGGAGGGAGTCGGAGAGACCCAGTACTTC
TRBJ2-7 TRBD1 13 TRBV6-1 . CASRTGQGYEQYF TGTGCCAGCAGAACGGGACAGGGCTACGAGCAGTACTTC
TRBJ2-4 . 15 TRBV28 few CASSLARSGKNIQYF TGTGCCAGCAGTTTGGCCAGGAGCGGCAAAAACATTCAGTACTTC
TRBJ1-6 . 14 TRBV6-1 many CASRTEGAISPLHF TGTGCCAGCAGAACTGAGGGTGCGATTTCACCCCTCCACTTT
TRBJ2-5 . 17 TRBV2 . CASRSLRQSPNGETQYF TGTGCCAGCAGATCTCTCCGGCAAAGTCCGAATGGGGAGACCCAGTACTTC
TRBJ2-5 . 16 TRBV11-2 . CASSGSRVRDQETQYF TGTGCCAGCAGCGGCTCCCGGGTGAGGGACCAAGAGACCCAGTACTTC
TRBJ2-5 . 15 TRBV7-9 . CASSPTSGVLETQYF TGTGCCAGCAGCCCAACGTCGGGGGTTCTCGAGACCCAGTACTTC
TRBJ2-2 . 15 TRBV7-8 few CASSPPTGNTGELFF TGTGCCAGCAGCCCTCCGACAGGGAACACCGGGGAGCTGTTTTTT
TRBJ1-4 . 13 TRBV20-1 . CRPRGKVNEKLFF TGCAGGCCCCGGGGTAAAGTTAATGAAAAACTGTTTTTT
TRBJ2-3 . 13 TRBV9 . CASSVGEWDTQYF TGTGCCAGCAGCGTAGGGGAGTGGGATACGCAGTATTTT